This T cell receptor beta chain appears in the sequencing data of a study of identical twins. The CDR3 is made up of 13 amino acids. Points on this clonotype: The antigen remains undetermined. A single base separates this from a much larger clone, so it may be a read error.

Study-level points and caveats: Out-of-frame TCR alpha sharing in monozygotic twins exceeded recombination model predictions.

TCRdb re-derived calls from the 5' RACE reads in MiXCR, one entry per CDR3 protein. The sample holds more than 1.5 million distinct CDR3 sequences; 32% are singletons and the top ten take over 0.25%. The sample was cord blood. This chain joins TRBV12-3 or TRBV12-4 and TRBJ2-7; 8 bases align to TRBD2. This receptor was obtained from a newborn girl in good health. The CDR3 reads CASRRSGSYGQYF. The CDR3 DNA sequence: TGTGCCAGCAGGCGCAGCGGGAGTTACGGGCAGTACTTC.